The clone carrying this T cell receptor (beta chain) has a count of ten or more. Its antigen is not identified. These data come from a study of T cells in Graves' hyperthyroidism and ophthalmopathy. Study in general: Peripheral blood samples were taken at initial diagnosis, prior to any treatment. Findings and limits, study-wide: A model of 13 V-J features distinguished ophthalmopathy from stable hyperthyroidism. Peripheral blood also featured most of the thyroid clonotypes expanded above 0.001.

Subjects with ophthalmopathy showed a Clinical Activity Score no lower than 3, a NOSPECS grade no lower than 4, and a duration shorter than 3 months. The V gene's germline CDR1 is MNHNS and CDR2 SASEGT. V gave up 5 bases and J gave up 1 base, with 14 bases separating them. The CDR3 contains 15 residues. RNA transcripts yielded amplified TCR beta CDR3 regions. RT-PCR in the first round (using the HTBI primer set) targeted the TCR CDR3. TCRdb called the multiplex PCR reads again in MiXCR, with one record for every CDR3 protein. The sample has almost 500,000 distinct CDR3 sequences, roughly 23% seen once; the top ten hold 45% to 55%.

This TCR was recovered from a woman between 65 and 79 years old with Graves' ophthalmopathy. This rearrangement joins TRBV6-1 to TRBJ1-1; perhaps TRBD1 as D (5 bases). Sequenced sample: blood. The CDR3 sequence: CASSYQPQANTEAFF. The CDR3 coding sequence is TGTGCCAGCAGTTACCAGCCACAGGCGAACACTGAAGCTTTCTTT.